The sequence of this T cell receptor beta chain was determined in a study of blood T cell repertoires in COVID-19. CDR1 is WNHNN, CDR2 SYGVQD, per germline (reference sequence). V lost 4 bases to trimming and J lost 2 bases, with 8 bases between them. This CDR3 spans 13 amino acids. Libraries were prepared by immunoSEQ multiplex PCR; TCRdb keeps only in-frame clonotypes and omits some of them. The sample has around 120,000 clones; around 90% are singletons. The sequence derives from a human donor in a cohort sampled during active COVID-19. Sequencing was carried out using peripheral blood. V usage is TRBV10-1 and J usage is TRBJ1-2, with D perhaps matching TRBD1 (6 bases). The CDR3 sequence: CASSVDRNYGYTF. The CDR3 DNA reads TGCGCCAGCAGTGTAGACAGGAACTATGGCTACACCTTC.